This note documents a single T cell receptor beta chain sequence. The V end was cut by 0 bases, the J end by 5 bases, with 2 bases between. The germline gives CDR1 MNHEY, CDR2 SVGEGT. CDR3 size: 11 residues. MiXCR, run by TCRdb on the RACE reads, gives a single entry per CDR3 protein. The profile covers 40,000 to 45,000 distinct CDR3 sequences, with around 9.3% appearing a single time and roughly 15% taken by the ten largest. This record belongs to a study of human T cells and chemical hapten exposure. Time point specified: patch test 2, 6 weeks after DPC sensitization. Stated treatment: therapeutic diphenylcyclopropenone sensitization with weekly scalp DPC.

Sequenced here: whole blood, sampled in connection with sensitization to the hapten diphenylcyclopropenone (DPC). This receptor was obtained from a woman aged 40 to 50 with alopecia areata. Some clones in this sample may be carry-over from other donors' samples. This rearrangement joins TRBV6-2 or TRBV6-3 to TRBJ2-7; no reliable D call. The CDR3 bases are TGTGCCAGCAGTTACTCGAACGAGCAGTACTTC. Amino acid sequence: CASSYSNEQYF.